Following are 27 T cell receptor beta chains from one sample sequenced in a study of response to subunit inactivated influenza vaccine. One entry per CDR3 protein, called by TCRdb with MiXCR from the RT-PCR reads. The sample has about 500,000 distinct CDR3 sequences, approximately 7.7% seen once. This material consisted of PBMCs from blood, taken 23 months after vaccination. The receptor source for this set is a man between 45 and 75 years old who received an inactivated influenza vaccine.

The CDR3 DNA reads TGTGCCAGCAGCGTACTAGGGCTAGCGGGGGCGAATGAGCAGTTCTTC. It codes for CASSVLGLAGANEQFF. The chain employs TRBV9 and TRBJ2-1; 10 bases agree with TRBD2. Looked up from germline, CDR1 is SGDLS and CDR2 is YYNGEE. J was trimmed by 7 bases and V by 1 base; bases with no gene match: 8. The length of the CDR3 is 16 residues.

This clonotype was counted ten times or more. The V and J genes are TRBV29-1 and TRBJ2-1, with D perhaps matching TRBD1 or TRBD2 (5 bases each). The CDR3 consists of 13 residues. Germline values: CDR1 SQVTM, CDR2 ANQGSEA. The V end was cut by 4 bases, the J end by 0 bases, with 7 bases between. The CDR3 DNA is TGCAGCGTTGGGGGGAGCTCCTACAATGAGCAGTTCTTC. This translates into CSVGGSSYNEQFF.

This clonotype was counted many times. The rearrangement joins TRBV20-1 to TRBJ1-5; maybe TRBD1 (6 bases). V was trimmed by 1 base and J by 3 bases, leaving 13 bases between them. From germline, CDR1 is DFQATT and CDR2 SNEGSKA (reference sequence). The CDR3 spans 15 residues. CDR3 bases: TGCAGTGCTAGAGCCCCGACAGGCATCAATCAGCCCCAGCATTTT. Translated: CSARAPTGINQPQHF.

The chain carries TRBV6-2 or TRBV6-3 and TRBJ2-5; TRBD2 matches 14 bases. This CDR3 contains 18 residues. V shed 5 bases, J shed 2 bases, and the junction held 10 bases outside the gene matches. Germline CDR1 MNHEY, CDR2 SVGEGT. CDR3 DNA: TGTGCCAGCAGTACCACGGGACTAGCGGGAGCGTTACAAGAGACCCAGTACTTC. Protein product: CASSTTGLAGALQETQYF.

This clonotype has only a few counts. J is TRBJ1-2 and V is TRBV9; D ambiguous. The CDR3 runs to 14 residues. V was pared by 0 bases and J by 4 bases, with 10 bases between. Germline V gene lookup returns CDR1 SGDLS and CDR2 YYNGEE. The CDR3 region has the DNA TGTGCCAGCAGCGTAGACGCGGGAGGCTATGGCTACACCTTC. It yields the protein CASSVDAGGYGYTF.

The sample holds a few counts of this clonotype. V gene TRBV7-8 combines with J gene TRBJ1-4; 10 bases line up with TRBD1. Per the germline V gene, CDR1 is SGHVS and CDR2 is FQNEAQ. The CDR3 runs to 15 residues. V was clipped by 3 bases and J by 7 bases; unmatched bases: 5. As DNA, the CDR3 is TGTGCCAGCAGCTTTCGGGACAGGGGTCGTGAAAAACTGTTTTTT. Its protein is CASSFRDRGREKLFF.

This clonotype occurred many times. The rearrangement uses TRBV12-3 or TRBV12-4 and TRBJ1-1; 7 bases agree with TRBD1. CDR3 size: 16 residues. Trimming cost V 4 bases and J 0 bases; bases outside gene matches: 8. This CDR3 reads CASSSRGQTMNTEAFF. CDR3 DNA sequence: TGTGCCAGCAGTTCCCGGGGACAGACAATGAACACTGAAGCTTTCTTT.

The J gene is TRBJ2-5, the V gene TRBV4-1; 9 positions match TRBD1. Germline trimming cut 0 bases from V and 5 bases from J; bases unmatched to any gene: 7. Germline CDR1 reads MGHRA; CDR2 reads YSYEKL. The CDR3 is made up of 16 amino acids. Here the CDR3 DNA reads TGCGCCAGCAGCCAAGATGGCACAGGGGGCTGGGAGACCCAGTACTTC. Protein product: CASSQDGTGGWETQYF.

This clonotype was observed many times. The chain carries TRBV7-8 and TRBJ1-1; D is unclear. Germline V gives CDR1 SGHVS, CDR2 FQNEAQ. The CDR3 loop spans 13 amino acids. The ends were cut back, 5 bases at V and 3 bases at J, with 10 bases in the middle. The CDR3 protein is CASSPGPYTEAFF. The CDR3 DNA is TGTGCCAGCAGCCCCGGACCCTACACTGAAGCTTTCTTT. The entire variable domain, with the rest obtained from reference TRBV7-8 and TRBJ1-1, is as follows: GAGVSQSPRYKVAKRGQDVALRCDPISGHVSLFWYQQALGQGPEFLTYFQNEAQLDKSGLPSDRFFAERPEGSVSTLKIQRTQQEDSAVYLCASSPGPYTEAFFGQGTRLTVV.

In this sample, this clonotype turned up a few times. The gene calls are TRBV4-1 and TRBJ2-3, with a possible D match to TRBD2 (5 bases). Between the trimmed V and J ends, which lost 3 bases and 0 bases, there was a span of 13 bases. CDR3 length: 16 residues. Germline assignment: CDR1 MGHRA and CDR2 YSYEKL. CDR3 in amino acids: CASSQGVQISTDTQYF. In DNA form, the CDR3 reads TGCGCCAGCAGCCAGGGAGTACAGATTAGCACAGATACGCAGTATTTT.

With respect to this clonotype: This may be a read error: a much more frequent sequence differs by one nucleotide. The V gene is TRBV20-1, the J gene TRBJ2-5, with 7 bases lining up with TRBD2. Germline CDR1 and CDR2: DFQATT and SNEGSKA (reference sequence). With 8 bases clipped from V and 3 bases from J, the junction kept 18 bases outside the gene matches. CDR3 length: 16 residues. In DNA, the CDR3 is TGCAGTACTTACAGCTTCACTGGCGGGAGCGAAGAGACCCAGTACTTC. It codes for CSTYSFTGGSEETQYF.

This sequence joins TRBV10-3 and TRBJ2-5; 7 nucleotides agree with TRBD2. Losses at the gene ends were 3 bases for V and 5 bases for J; bases not matched to a gene: 12. The length of the CDR3 is 16 residues. The germline gives CDR1 ENHRY, CDR2 SYGVKD. The CDR3 DNA sequence: TGTGCCATCAGTGACTCAGGGAGCGGGAACGTTGAGACCCAGTACTTC. Translated: CAISDSGSGNVETQYF.

On this clonotype: A junction end diverges from the germline sequence, so it may reflect a read error. The chain joins TRBV29-1 to TRBJ2-2, with 8 bases that match TRBD1. The CDR3 is 14 amino acids. Germline V lookup: CDR1 SQVTM, CDR2 ANQGSEA. The chain's CDR3 is CSVARDRSTGKLFF. The CDR3 DNA sequence: TGCAGCGTTGCTAGGGACAGGTCAACCGGGAAGCTGTTTTTT.

This chain connects TRBV6-5 to TRBJ1-2, with 8 bases aligning to TRBD1. Unmatched junction bases numbered 24, after V lost 5 bases and J lost 13 bases. Germline V gene lookup returns CDR1 MNHEY and CDR2 SVGAGI. This CDR3 is 17 amino acids long. CDR3 DNA: TGTGCCAGCAGTATACCTTGGGGACAGGAGAGTCGGAGGGGTTCCACCTTC. As protein: CASSIPWGQESRRGSTF.

The J gene is TRBJ2-1, the V gene TRBV10-3; a possible D gene is TRBD1 (5 bases). Trimming left V 3 bases short and J 9 bases short, with 18 bases between. Germline V gene lookup returns CDR1 ENHRY and CDR2 SYGVKD. The CDR3 totals 15 residues. CDR3 sequence (DNA): TGTGCCATCAGTGATCCAGGGTTGAAGTTTGGTGAGCAGTTCTTC. This encodes CAISDPGLKFGEQFF.

This clonotype was seen more than once but under ten times. This may arise from a read error, as a much more abundant clone is one base away. The V and J genes are TRBV5-1 and TRBJ2-3; 10 nucleotides line up with TRBD1. The CDR3 length is 14 residues. Germline V gene data show CDR1 as SGHRS and CDR2 as YFSETQ. J lost 4 bases, V lost 3 bases, and 2 bases had no gene match. The CDR3 sequence is CASSWGTGADTQYF. Written as DNA, the CDR3 is TGCGCCAGCAGCTGGGGGACAGGGGCAGATACGCAGTATTTT.

Many counts were recorded for this clonotype. The chain has TRBV5-1 and TRBJ2-1; TRBD2 matches 14 bases. This CDR3 has 14 amino acids. Germline assignment: CDR1 SGHRS and CDR2 YFSETQ. V dropped 4 bases and J dropped 10; count of bases not matched to a gene: 4. CDR3 DNA: TGCGCCAGCAGCCCTGGGACTAGCGGGGGAGAGCAGTTCTTC. As protein: CASSPGTSGGEQFF.

This clonotype was seen repeatedly, ten times or more. The V and J genes are TRBV7-2 and TRBJ2-3; the match to TRBD2 covers 9 bases. CDR1 and CDR2 from the germline V gene are SGHTA and FQGNSA. This CDR3 is 15 amino acids long. V shed 1 base and J 5 bases; nucleotides not matched to a gene: 4. CDR3 sequence: CASSLGLAGRDTQYF. The CDR3 bases are TGTGCCAGCAGCTTAGGGCTAGCGGGGAGAGATACGCAGTATTTT.

V usage is TRBV6-4 and J usage is TRBJ1-6; no definite D call. Germline V CDR1 and CDR2: MRHNA, SNTAGT. The CDR3 spans 15 residues. The V end lost 0 bases, the J end lost 10 bases, and 13 bases lay between the germline ends. For the CDR3, the DNA is TGTGCCAGCAGTGACTCGAAAGATTCGAACTCACCCCTCCACTTT. This codes for CASSDSKDSNSPLHF.

This clonotype was recorded at least ten times. The chain recombines TRBV7-2 with TRBJ1-2; maybe TRBD1 (6 bases). Germline assignment: CDR1 SGHTA and CDR2 FQGNSA. The CDR3 is 16 residues long. Trimming removed 0 bases from V and 8 bases from J, with 19 bases in between. CDR3 loop: CASSLAPSVDRFGYTF. The CDR3 bases are TGTGCCAGCAGCTTAGCCCCCTCCGTAGACAGGTTCGGCTACACCTTC.

The chain links TRBV20-1 to TRBJ2-1, with 7 nucleotides matching TRBD2. Losses at the gene ends were 0 bases for V and 6 bases for J; bases not matched to a gene: 5. There are 14 residues in the CDR3. The germline V gene has CDR1 DFQATT and CDR2 SNEGSKA (reference sequence). In DNA form, the CDR3 reads TGCAGTGCTAGAGATCTGGGAGGGCCCAATGAGCAGTTCTTC. Translating it yields CSARDLGGPNEQFF.

This clonotype was detected a few times. This sequence joins TRBV20-1 and TRBJ2-5, with 14 nucleotides matching TRBD2. The trim removed 5 bases at V and 4 bases at J, leaving 9 bases unmatched. Germline CDR1 DFQATT, CDR2 SNEGSKA (reference sequence). This CDR3 comprises 16 residues. The CDR3 nucleotides are TGCAGTGCTGTGGGGACTAGCGGGAGCGCCGGAGAGACCCAGTACTTC. Protein product: CSAVGTSGSAGETQYF.

This rearrangement joins TRBV5-1 to TRBJ2-7, with 10 bases fitting TRBD2. Trimming took 4 bases from V and 0 from J; bases not matched to a gene: 7. The germline CDR1 and CDR2 sequences are SGHRS and YFSETQ. The CDR3 consists of 16 residues. The CDR3 is CASSPGTSAFSYEQYF. The DNA for the CDR3 is TGCGCCAGCAGCCCAGGGACTAGCGCTTTCTCCTACGAGCAGTACTTC.

There are many counts of this clonotype. The chain carries TRBV28 and TRBJ2-7; TRBD1 agrees at 9 bases. The CDR3 sequence is 12 residues long. The ends lost 6 bases at V and 6 bases at J; junction bases unmatched: 3. In germline, CDR1 is MDHEN, CDR2 SYDVKM. CDR3 DNA sequence: TGTGCCAGCAGCCAGGGACAGGGCGAGCAGTACTTC. Residues: CASSQGQGEQYF.

This chain uses TRBV11-2 with TRBJ1-2; weak D call: TRBD1 (5 bases). Germline assignment: CDR1 SGHAT and CDR2 FQNNGV. The ends were cut back, 2 bases at V and 11 bases at J, with 15 bases in the middle. This CDR3 comprises 13 residues. This CDR3 is CASSLSVFQGYTF. DNA for the CDR3: TGTGCCAGCAGCTTAAGTGTATTTCAGGGTTACACCTTC. Based on the CDR3 plus reference TRBV11-2 and TRBJ1-2, the full variable domain is EAGVAQSPRYKIIEKRQSVAFWCNPISGHATLYWYQQILGQGPKLLIQFQNNGVVDDSQLPKDRFSAERLKGVDSTLKIQPAKLEDSAVYLCASSLSVFQGYTFGSGTRLTVV.

V is TRBV5-1 and J is TRBJ2-7, with TRBD1 identical over 10 bases. The CDR3 spans 13 residues. Losses at the gene ends were 7 bases for V and 5 bases for J; bases not matched to a gene: 6. Germline assignment: CDR1 SGHRS and CDR2 YFSETQ. CDR3 protein: CASARDRGHEQYF. The CDR3 bases are TGCGCCAGCGCTCGGGACAGGGGACACGAGCAGTACTTC.

Only a few counts were recorded for this clonotype. With a much larger clone just one base away, this may be a read error. The gene calls are TRBV5-6 and TRBJ2-3; 11 bases map to TRBD2. From germline, CDR1 is SGHDT and CDR2 YYEEEE. This CDR3 comprises 15 residues. The CDR3 region is CASRLGLAGTDTQYF. The CDR3 DNA is TGTGCCAGCAGATTGGGACTAGCGGGCACAGATACGCAGTATTTT.